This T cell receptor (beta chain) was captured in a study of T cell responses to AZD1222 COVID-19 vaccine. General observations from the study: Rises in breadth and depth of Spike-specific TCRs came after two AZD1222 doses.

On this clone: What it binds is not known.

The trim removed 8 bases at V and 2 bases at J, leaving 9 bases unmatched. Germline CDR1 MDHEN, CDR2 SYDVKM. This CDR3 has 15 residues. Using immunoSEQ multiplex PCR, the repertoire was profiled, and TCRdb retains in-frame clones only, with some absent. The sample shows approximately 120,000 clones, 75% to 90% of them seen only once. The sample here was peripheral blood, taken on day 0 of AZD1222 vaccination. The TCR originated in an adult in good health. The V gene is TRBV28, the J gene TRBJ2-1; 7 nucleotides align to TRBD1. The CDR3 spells CASWWARGPYNEQFF. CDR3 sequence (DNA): TGTGCCAGCTGGTGGGCGAGGGGGCCCTACAATGAGCAGTTCTTC.